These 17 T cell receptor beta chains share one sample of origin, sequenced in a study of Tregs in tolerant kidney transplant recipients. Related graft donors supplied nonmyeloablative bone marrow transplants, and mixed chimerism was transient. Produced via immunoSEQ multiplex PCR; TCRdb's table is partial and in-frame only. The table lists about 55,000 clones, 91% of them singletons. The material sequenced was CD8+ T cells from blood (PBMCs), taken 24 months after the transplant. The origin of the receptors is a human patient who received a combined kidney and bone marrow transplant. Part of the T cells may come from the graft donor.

CDR3 sequence reads: CASSAVSSGSLNNEQFF. CDR3 nucleotides: TGTGCCAGCAGTGCCGTTAGTAGCGGGAGCCTAAACAATGAGCAGTTCTTC. The chain couples TRBV2 to TRBJ2-1, with TRBD2 matching 9 bases. Germline-derived CDR1 and CDR2 are SNHLY and FYNNEI. J was trimmed by 5 bases and V by 4 bases; bases with no gene match: 12. CDR3 length: 17 residues.

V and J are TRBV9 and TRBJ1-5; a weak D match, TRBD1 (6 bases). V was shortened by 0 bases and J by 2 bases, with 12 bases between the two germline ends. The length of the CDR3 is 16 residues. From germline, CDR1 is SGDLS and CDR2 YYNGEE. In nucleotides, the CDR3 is TGTGCCAGCAGCGTAGGAGGAGGGGGGGGCAATCAGCCCCAGCATTTT. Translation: CASSVGGGGGNQPQHF.

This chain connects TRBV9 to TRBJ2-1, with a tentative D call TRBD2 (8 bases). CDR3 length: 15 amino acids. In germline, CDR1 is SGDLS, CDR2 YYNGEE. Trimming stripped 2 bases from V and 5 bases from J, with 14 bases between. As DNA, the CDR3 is TGTGCCAGCAGCGTTCATAGCGGGACAGACAATGAGCAGTTCTTC. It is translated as CASSVHSGTDNEQFF.

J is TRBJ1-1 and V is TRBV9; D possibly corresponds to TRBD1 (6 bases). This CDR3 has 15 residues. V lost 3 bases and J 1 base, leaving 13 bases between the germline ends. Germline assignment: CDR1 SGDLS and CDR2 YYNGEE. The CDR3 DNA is TGTGCCAGCAGCGCTATTGTGGGACAGAACACTGAAGCTTTCTTT. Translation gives CASSAIVGQNTEAFF. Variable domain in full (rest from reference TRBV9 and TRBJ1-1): DSGVTQTPKHLITATGQRVTLRCSPRSGDLSVYWYQQSLDQGLQFLIQYYNGEERAKGNILERFSAQQFPDLHSELNLSSLELGDSALYFCASSAIVGQNTEAFFGQGTRLTVV.

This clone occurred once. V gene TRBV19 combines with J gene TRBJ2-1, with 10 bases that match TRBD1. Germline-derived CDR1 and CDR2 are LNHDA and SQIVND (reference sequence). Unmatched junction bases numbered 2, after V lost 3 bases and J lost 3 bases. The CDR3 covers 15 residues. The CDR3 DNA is TGTGCCAGTAGTATCTGGGACAGGGGCTACAATGAGCAGTTCTTC. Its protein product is CASSIWDRGYNEQFF.

The CDR3 protein is CASSEGLAGGYEQYF. The CDR3 DNA reads TGTGCCAGCAGCGAGGGGCTAGCGGGTGGATACGAGCAGTACTTC. This chain links TRBV9 with TRBJ2-7, with TRBD2 matching 8 bases. This CDR3 spans 15 amino acids. CDR1 is SGDLS, CDR2 YYNGEE, per germline. With V trimmed by 3 bases and J by 4 bases, 9 bases remained unmatched.

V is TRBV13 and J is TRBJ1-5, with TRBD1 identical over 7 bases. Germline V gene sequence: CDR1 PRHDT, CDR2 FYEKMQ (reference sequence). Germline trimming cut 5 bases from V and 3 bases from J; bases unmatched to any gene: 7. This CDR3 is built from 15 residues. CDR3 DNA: TGTGCCAGCAGCCGCTCGGGACAGATCAATCAGCCCCAGCATTTT. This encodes CASSRSGQINQPQHF.

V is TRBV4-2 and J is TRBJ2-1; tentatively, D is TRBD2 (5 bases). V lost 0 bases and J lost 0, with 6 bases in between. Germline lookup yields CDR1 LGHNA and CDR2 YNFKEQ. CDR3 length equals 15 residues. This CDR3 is CASSQDEGSYNEQFF. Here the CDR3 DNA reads TGTGCCAGCAGCCAAGATGAGGGCTCCTACAATGAGCAGTTCTTC.

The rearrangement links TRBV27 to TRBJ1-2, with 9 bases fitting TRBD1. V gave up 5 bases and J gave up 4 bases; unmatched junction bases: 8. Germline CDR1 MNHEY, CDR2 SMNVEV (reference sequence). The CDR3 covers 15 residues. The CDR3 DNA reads TGTGCCAGCAGTGTGGGACAGGGTGGGATCTATGGCTACACCTTC. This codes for CASSVGQGGIYGYTF.

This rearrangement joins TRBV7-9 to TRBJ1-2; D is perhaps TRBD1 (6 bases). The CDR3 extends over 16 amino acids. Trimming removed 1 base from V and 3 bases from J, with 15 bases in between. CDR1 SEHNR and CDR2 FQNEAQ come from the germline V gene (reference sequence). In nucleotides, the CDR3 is TGTGCCAGCAGCTTAGACTACAGGGTCGAGGACTATGGCTACACCTTC. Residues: CASSLDYRVEDYGYTF.

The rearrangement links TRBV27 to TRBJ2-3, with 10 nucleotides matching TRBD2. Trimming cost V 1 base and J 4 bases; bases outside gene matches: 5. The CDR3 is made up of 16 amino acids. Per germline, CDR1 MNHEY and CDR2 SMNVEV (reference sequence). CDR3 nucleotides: TGTGCCAGCAGTTTATTCTTAGCGGGAGGCGCAGATACGCAGTATTTT. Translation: CASSLFLAGGADTQYF.

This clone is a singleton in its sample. This chain's CDR3 is CAWRRYDYEQYF. CDR3 DNA sequence: TGTGCCTGGAGGAGATATGACTACGAGCAGTACTTC. The V gene is TRBV30, the J gene TRBJ2-7; D is ambiguous. Germline V CDR1 and CDR2: GTSNPN, SVGIG (reference sequence). CDR3 size: 12 residues. The V end was cut by 3 bases, the J end by 3 bases, with 9 bases between.

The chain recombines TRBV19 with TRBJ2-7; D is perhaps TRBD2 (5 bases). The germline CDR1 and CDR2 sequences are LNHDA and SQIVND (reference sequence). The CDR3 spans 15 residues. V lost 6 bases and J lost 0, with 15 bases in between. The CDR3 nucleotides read TGTGCCAGTAGCGTGACTACAGCAGGCTCCTACGAGCAGTACTTC. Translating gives CASSVTTAGSYEQYF.

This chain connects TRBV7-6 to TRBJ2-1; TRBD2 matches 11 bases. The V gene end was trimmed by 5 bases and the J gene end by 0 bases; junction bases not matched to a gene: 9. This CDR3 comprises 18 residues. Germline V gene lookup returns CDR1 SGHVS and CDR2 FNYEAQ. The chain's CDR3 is CASSLPGLAGLSYNEQFF. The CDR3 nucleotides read TGTGCCAGCAGCCTACCTGGACTAGCGGGTCTCTCCTACAATGAGCAGTTCTTC.

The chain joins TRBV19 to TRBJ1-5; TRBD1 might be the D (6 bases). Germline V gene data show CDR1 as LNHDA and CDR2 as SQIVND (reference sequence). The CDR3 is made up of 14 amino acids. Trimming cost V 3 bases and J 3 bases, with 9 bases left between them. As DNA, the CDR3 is TGTGCCAGTAGTATTGGACAGACCAATCAGCCCCAGCATTTT. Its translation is CASSIGQTNQPQHF. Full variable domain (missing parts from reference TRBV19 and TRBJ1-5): DGGITQSPKYLFRKEGQNVTLSCEQNLNHDAMYWYRQDPGQGLRLIYYSQIVNDFQKGDIAEGYSVSREKKESFPLTVTSAQKNPTAFYLCASSIGQTNQPQHFGDGTRLSIL.

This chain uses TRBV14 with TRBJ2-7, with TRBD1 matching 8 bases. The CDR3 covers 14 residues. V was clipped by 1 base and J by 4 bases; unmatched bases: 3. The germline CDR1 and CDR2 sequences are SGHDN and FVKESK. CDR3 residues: CASSQGTGPYEQYF. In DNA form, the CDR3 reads TGTGCCAGCAGCCAAGGGACAGGGCCTTACGAGCAGTACTTC.

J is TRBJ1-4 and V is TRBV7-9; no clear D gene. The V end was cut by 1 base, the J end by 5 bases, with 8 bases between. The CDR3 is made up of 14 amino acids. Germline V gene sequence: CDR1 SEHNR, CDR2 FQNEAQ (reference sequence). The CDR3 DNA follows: TGTGCCAGCAGCTTAGACAGTCCCAATGAAAAACTGTTTTTT. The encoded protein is CASSLDSPNEKLFF. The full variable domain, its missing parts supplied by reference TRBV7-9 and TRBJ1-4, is DTGVSQNPRHKITKRGQNVTFRCDPISEHNRLYWYRQTLGQGPEFLTYFQNEAQLEKSRLLSDRFSAERPKGSFSTLEIQRTEQGDSAMYLCASSLDSPNEKLFFGSGTQLSVL.